The entry below describes one T cell receptor (beta chain). V lost 2 bases and J lost 8, with 13 bases in between. This CDR3 has 14 residues. The V gene's germline CDR1 is SGHVS and CDR2 FNYEAQ. MiXCR, applied by TCRdb to the 5' RACE reads, yields one record per CDR3 protein. The sample records hundreds of thousands of distinct CDR3 sequences, about 20% being singletons. The record originates from a study of identical twins. These data also formed part of another study, on T cells expressing NK-cell markers. That report notes: Seven sequenced donors out of eight were HCMV-seropositive, one seronegative.

Sequencing was performed on PBMCs. The TCR sequence derives from a woman under 30 in good health. The chain employs TRBV7-6 and TRBJ2-1; possible D gene TRBD2, 7 bases. CDR3 DNA: TGTGCCAGCAGCTTAAGGGGGGGCCTCGATGAGCAGTTCTTC. It codes for CASSLRGGLDEQFF.